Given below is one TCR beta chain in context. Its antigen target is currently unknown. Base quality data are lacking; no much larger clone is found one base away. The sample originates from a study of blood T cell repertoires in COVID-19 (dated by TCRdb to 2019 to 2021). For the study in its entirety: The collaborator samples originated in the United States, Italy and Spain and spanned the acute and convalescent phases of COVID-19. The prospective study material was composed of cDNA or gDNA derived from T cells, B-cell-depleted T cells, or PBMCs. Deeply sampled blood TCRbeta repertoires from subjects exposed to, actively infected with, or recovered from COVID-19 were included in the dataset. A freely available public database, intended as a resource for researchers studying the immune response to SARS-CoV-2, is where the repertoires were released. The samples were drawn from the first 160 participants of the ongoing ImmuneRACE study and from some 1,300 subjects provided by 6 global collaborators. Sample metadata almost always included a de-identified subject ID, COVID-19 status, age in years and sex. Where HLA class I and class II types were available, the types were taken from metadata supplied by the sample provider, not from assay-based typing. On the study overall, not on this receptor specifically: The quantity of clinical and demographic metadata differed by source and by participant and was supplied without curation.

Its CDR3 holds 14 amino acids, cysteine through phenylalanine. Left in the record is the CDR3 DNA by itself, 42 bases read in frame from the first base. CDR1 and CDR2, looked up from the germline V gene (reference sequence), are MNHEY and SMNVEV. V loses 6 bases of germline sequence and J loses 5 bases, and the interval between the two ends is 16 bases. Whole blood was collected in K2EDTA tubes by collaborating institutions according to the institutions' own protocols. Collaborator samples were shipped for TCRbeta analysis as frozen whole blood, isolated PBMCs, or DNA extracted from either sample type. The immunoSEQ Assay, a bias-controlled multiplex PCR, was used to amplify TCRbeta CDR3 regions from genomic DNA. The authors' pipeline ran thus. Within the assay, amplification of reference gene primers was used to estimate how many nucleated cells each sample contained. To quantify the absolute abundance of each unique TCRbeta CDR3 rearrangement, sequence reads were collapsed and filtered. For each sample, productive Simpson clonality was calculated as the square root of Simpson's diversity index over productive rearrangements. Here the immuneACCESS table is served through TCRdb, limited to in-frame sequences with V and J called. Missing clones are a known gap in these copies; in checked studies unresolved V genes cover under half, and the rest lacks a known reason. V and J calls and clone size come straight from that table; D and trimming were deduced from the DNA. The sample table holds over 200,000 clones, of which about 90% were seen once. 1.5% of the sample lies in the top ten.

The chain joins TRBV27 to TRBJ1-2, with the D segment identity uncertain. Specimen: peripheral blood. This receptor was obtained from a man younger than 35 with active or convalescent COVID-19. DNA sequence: TGTGCCAGCAGCCCCACTATCGGATCATATGGCTACACCTTC. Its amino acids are CASSPTIGSYGYTF.